The 13 T cell receptor beta chains listed next were all sequenced from one sample in a study of spatial heterogeneity in lung cancer. Noted time point: sample taken at primary tumor resection. Researchers sequenced whole RNA taken from tumor, nontumor lung or frozen PBMC without sorting. TCRdb analysed the 5' RACE reads with MiXCR anew, one entry per CDR3 protein. This sample has approximately 11,000 distinct CDR3 sequences, with more than 3% found just once. The starting material was PBMCs, obtained at surgery. The receptors were gathered from a female donor with early-stage non-small cell lung cancer.

Turning to this clonotype: A library prepared for alpha chains yielded this beta chain as an off-target read; its size is of little meaning. This rearrangement joins TRBV28 to TRBJ1-5; D is uncertain. Trimming left V 2 bases short and J 3 bases short, with 8 bases between. Germline V CDR1 and CDR2: MDHEN, SYDVKM. The CDR3 runs to 14 residues. The CDR3 region is CASSLIRLNQPQHF. CDR3 bases: TGTGCCAGCAGTTTAATCAGACTCAATCAGCCCCAGCATTTT.

In its sample, this clonotype was seen many times. With the library built for alpha chains, this beta chain is off target and its frequency is not meaningful. CDR3 DNA sequence: TGCAGTGCTAGAGATATAAGTAAATCCACCGGGGAGCTGTTTTTT. Translated, it gives CSARDISKSTGELFF. The chain links TRBV20-1 to TRBJ2-2; D uncertain. V was clipped by 0 bases and J by 4 bases, with 12 bases between them. The length of the CDR3 is 15 residues. CDR1 is DFQATT and CDR2 is SNEGSKA in the germline V gene (reference sequence).

Judged by abundance, this clonotype is large. In a library made to pick up alpha chains, this beta chain is a stray read with a size that means little. This chain links TRBV28 with TRBJ2-3; D remains ambiguous. CDR1 and CDR2 (germline): MDHEN, SYDVKM. This CDR3 comprises 12 residues. The V gene lost 1 base and the J gene lost 4 bases, with 3 bases spanning the gap. CDR3 bases: TGTGCCAGCAGTTTATACTCAGATACGCAGTATTTT. Its protein is CASSLYSDTQYF.

This clonotype was recorded at least ten times. This beta chain turned up in a library designed for alpha chains; as an off-target read, its abundance says little. The chain links TRBV6-5 to TRBJ2-7, with unresolved D. CDR3 size: 11 residues. CDR1 and CDR2 from the germline V gene are MNHEY and SVGAGI. Trimming removed 4 bases at V and 6 bases at J, with 7 bases between. The CDR3 DNA sequence: TGTGCCAGCAGTTGGAAAGGCGAGCAGTACTTC. Translating gives CASSWKGEQYF.

This clonotype was detected many times. This beta chain slipped into a library made for alpha chains as a stray read, so its size is not meaningful. The chain joins TRBV7-2 to TRBJ2-3, with a tentative D call TRBD2 (6 bases). The CDR3 loop spans 14 amino acids. In germline, CDR1 is SGHTA, CDR2 FQGNSA. Trimming left V 3 bases short and J 5 bases short, with 12 bases between. The CDR3 here is CASSFPRGGDTQYF. The CDR3 bases are TGTGCCAGCAGCTTCCCGCGGGGTGGAGATACGCAGTATTTT.

Concerning this clonotype itself: Because this beta chain is a stray read in a library intended to capture alpha chains, its abundance should not be given much weight. The CDR3 loop reads CASSKSNGTGRSPLHF. The CDR3 DNA is TGTGCCAGCAGCAAAAGTAATGGGACAGGGAGGTCACCCCTCCACTTT. The chain joins TRBV21-1 to TRBJ1-6; TRBD1 reflects the table's D call only, with no check against the DNA. TRBV21-1 is marked as a pseudogene. CDR3 size: 16 residues.

This clonotype was recorded at least ten times. This beta chain is off target for a library built for alpha chains, so its abundance means little. In DNA, the CDR3 is TGTGCCAGCAGTCCAGCGGGGGGAGCCGGGGAGCTGTTTTTT. Protein sequence: CASSPAGGAGELFF. The V call is TRBV12-3 or TRBV12-4, the J call TRBJ2-2, with 9 bases fitting TRBD2. The length of the CDR3 is 14 residues. Trimming cost V 5 bases and J 6 bases; bases outside gene matches: 4.

The sample holds a few counts of this clonotype. This beta chain was picked up by a library intended for alpha chains and is off target, so its count carries little meaning. V gene TRBV27 combines with J gene TRBJ2-1; maybe TRBD1 (6 bases). The length of the CDR3 is 16 residues. Germline-derived CDR1 and CDR2 are MNHEY and SMNVEV (reference sequence). Trimming pared 5 bases from V and 7 bases from J, leaving 21 bases between. Here the CDR3 reads CASSPRPLLGGNEQFF. The CDR3 DNA is TGTGCCAGCAGTCCACGACCCTTACTAGGGGGTAATGAGCAGTTCTTC.

This clonotype has at least ten counts. Found in a library prepared for alpha chains, this beta chain is an off-target read, and its abundance has little meaning. V gene TRBV9 combines with J gene TRBJ2-2, with a possible D match to TRBD1 (5 bases). The V and J ends lost 3 bases and 3 bases respectively, with 9 bases between them. CDR3 length: 14 amino acids. Germline V gives CDR1 SGDLS, CDR2 YYNGEE. CDR3 sequence: CASSAAGYTGELFF. For the CDR3, the DNA is TGTGCCAGCAGCGCCGCAGGGTACACCGGGGAGCTGTTTTTT.

This clonotype was recorded at least ten times. This beta chain is an unintended read in a library built for alpha chains; its size means little. The V and J genes are TRBV25-1 and TRBJ2-7; 8 nucleotides agree with TRBD2. This CDR3 is 15 amino acids long. Trimming took 4 bases from V and 4 from J; bases not matched to a gene: 9. CDR1 is MGHDK and CDR2 is SYGVNS in the germline V gene. The CDR3 region is CASSAAGAPPYEQYF. The CDR3 DNA reads TGTGCCAGCAGTGCAGCGGGGGCGCCGCCTTACGAGCAGTACTTC.

As concerns this clonotype: Little can be read into the size of this beta chain, an off-target read in a library designed for alpha chains. The chain carries TRBV29-1 and TRBJ2-7; 9 nucleotides align to TRBD2. Trimming cost V 0 bases and J 2 bases; bases outside gene matches: 2. The germline CDR1 and CDR2 sequences are SQVTM and ANQGSEA. The CDR3 has 14 residues. CDR3 protein: CSVEERGRAYEQYF. The CDR3, as DNA: TGCAGCGTTGAAGAGCGCGGGAGGGCCTACGAGCAGTACTTC.

This clonotype was counted many times. This beta chain slipped into a library made for alpha chains as a stray read, so its size is not meaningful. The rearrangement joins TRBV7-9 to TRBJ1-1; D might be TRBD1 (5 bases). CDR1 is SEHNR, CDR2 FQNEAQ, per germline (reference sequence). CDR3 length equals 17 residues. The V and J ends lost 2 bases and 1 base respectively, with 17 bases between them. The CDR3 spells CASSLPVGGEANTEAFF. The DNA of the CDR3 is TGTGCCAGCAGCTTACCGGTGGGGGGAGAAGCGAACACTGAAGCTTTCTTT. The variable domain in full, with the rest retrieved from reference TRBV7-9 and TRBJ1-1, is DTGVSQNPRHKITKRGQNVTFRCDPISEHNRLYWYRQTLGQGPEFLTYFQNEAQLEKSRLLSDRFSAERPKGSFSTLEIQRTEQGDSAMYLCASSLPVGGEANTEAFFGQGTRLTVV.

This clonotype was seen ten or more times. This beta chain is an unintended read in a library built for alpha chains; its size means little. V and J are TRBV14 and TRBJ2-3; 11 bases map to TRBD2. This CDR3 region has 16 residues. V was clipped by 4 bases and J by 4 bases; unmatched bases: 7. CDR1 and CDR2 (germline): SGHDN, FVKESK. This CDR3 reads CASSRPGLAVPDTQYF. The CDR3 DNA follows: TGTGCCAGCAGCCGACCGGGACTAGCGGTTCCAGATACGCAGTATTTT.